This passage covers 14 T cell receptor beta chains from one sample sequenced in a study of CD8 T cells in Susac syndrome (dated by TCRdb to the late 2010s). The library relied on the immunoSEQ multiplex PCR assay. RNA was extracted with the RNeasy kit and 0.5 to 1 ug was reverse transcribed using random hexamers. TCRdb itself trimmed the public reads at Q25 with fastp, ran MiXCR and retained productive beta chains. All rows with the same CDR3 protein become a single entry with the most common DNA and genes. Present in this sample are 95,000 to 150,000 distinct CDR3 sequences, around 95% of which were seen just once. The top ten clonotypes cover 0.21% of the sample. Sequencing was performed on CD8+ T cells from PBMCs. Every receptor here comes from a human donor with Susac syndrome.

The chain joins TRBV5-5 to TRBJ2-5; D remains ambiguous. The ends were cut back, 4 bases at V and 3 bases at J, with 10 bases in the middle. The CDR3 totals 13 residues. CDR1 is SGHKS and CDR2 is YYEKEE in the germline V gene (reference sequence). CDR3 sequence (DNA): TGTGCCAGCAGCCCACCGGGTAAAGAGACCCAGTACTTC. Its protein product is CASSPPGKETQYF.

This chain connects TRBV12-5 to TRBJ2-1; D not resolved. The V gene's germline CDR1 is LGHNT and CDR2 FRNRAP. The CDR3 is 11 amino acids. Trimming removed 2 bases at V and 12 bases at J, with 8 bases between. CDR3 bases: TGTGCTAGTGGTTTGATCCTGGCGCAGTTCTTC. This sequence encodes CASGLILAQFF.

The rearrangement uses TRBV4-1 and TRBJ2-7, with unresolved D. Germline V gene lookup returns CDR1 MGHRA and CDR2 YSYEKL. CDR3 length equals 12 residues. V lost 5 bases and J lost 5, with 10 bases in between. The CDR3 DNA follows: TGCGCCAGCAGCGGGTGGCTCAACGAGCAGTACTTC. Translated: CASSGWLNEQYF.

The chain combines TRBV5-4 with TRBJ2-1; 8 nucleotides align to TRBD1. CDR3 length equals 16 residues. The germline gives CDR1 SGHNT, CDR2 YYREEE (reference sequence). V was clipped by 4 bases and J by 6 bases; unmatched bases: 12. The CDR3 DNA is TGTGCCAGCAGCCCGGGGGAGCAGGGGGCTGGCAATGAGCAGTTCTTC. It is translated as CASSPGEQGAGNEQFF.

The V and J genes are TRBV30 and TRBJ2-1, with D maybe TRBD2 (6 bases). This CDR3 has 15 amino acids. V dropped 3 bases and J dropped 1 base, with 13 bases sitting between them. The germline V gene encodes CDR1 GTSNPN and CDR2 SVGIG (reference sequence). The CDR3 here is CAWSGWGVSYNEQFF. The CDR3 nucleotides are TGTGCCTGGAGCGGTTGGGGGGTTTCCTACAATGAGCAGTTCTTC.

This sequence joins TRBV19 and TRBJ1-1; D unclear. V was shortened by 3 bases and J by 1 base, with 18 bases between the two germline ends. CDR3 length: 17 amino acids. Germline CDR1 is LNHDA and CDR2 is SQIVND (reference sequence). CDR3 residues: CASSIRSGWGKNTEAFF. The CDR3 DNA reads as TGTGCCAGTAGTATTCGGTCGGGTTGGGGAAAGAACACTGAAGCTTTCTTT.

The chain joins TRBV6-4 to TRBJ2-5; no clear D. V was shortened by 0 bases and J by 5 bases, with 16 bases between the two germline ends. CDR3 size: 16 residues. Germline V gene lookup returns CDR1 MRHNA and CDR2 SNTAGT. In nucleotides, the CDR3 is TGTGCCAGCAGTGACTCCCAGACCGATAAGATCGAGACCCAGTACTTC. Translating gives CASSDSQTDKIETQYF.

This chain uses TRBV20-1 with TRBJ2-7; D call uncertain. The CDR3 is 16 residues long. CDR1 and CDR2 from the germline V gene are DFQATT and SNEGSKA (reference sequence). Trimming stripped 0 bases from V and 5 bases from J, with 20 bases between. This CDR3 is CSARDPRQLRFDEQYF. CDR3 coding DNA: TGCAGTGCTAGAGACCCCCGGCAGCTTAGGTTCGACGAGCAGTACTTC.

This sequence joins TRBV5-6 and TRBJ2-1; D remains ambiguous. The germline V gene has CDR1 SGHDT and CDR2 YYEEEE. The CDR3 contains 13 residues. Trimming stripped 0 bases from V and 6 bases from J, with 7 bases between. The CDR3 spells CASSLGTGNEQFF. The CDR3 coding sequence is TGTGCCAGCAGCTTGGGGACCGGCAATGAGCAGTTCTTC.

This clonotype was counted a single time. Here the CDR3 DNA reads TGTGCCAGCAGTCGACAGGGAGGGGGGACCCAGTACTTC. It yields the protein CASSRQGGGTQYF. The chain employs TRBV12-3 or TRBV12-4 and TRBJ2-5; D tentatively reads TRBD1 or TRBD2 (7 bases each). Trimming stripped 5 bases from V and 7 bases from J, with 14 bases between. The CDR3 consists of 13 residues.

This chain connects TRBV7-9 to TRBJ2-7, with D uncertain. The V end was cut by 5 bases, the J end by 4 bases, with 9 bases between. The CDR3 consists of 12 residues. Germline CDR1 is SEHNR and CDR2 is FQNEAQ (reference sequence). For the CDR3, the DNA is TGTGCCAGCAGCATAAAAGCATACGAGCAGTACTTC. It yields the protein CASSIKAYEQYF.

J is TRBJ2-1 and V is TRBV28, with 10 bases aligning to TRBD1. Germline CDR1 is MDHEN and CDR2 is SYDVKM. V gave up 5 bases and J gave up 3 bases; unmatched junction bases: 4. The CDR3 loop spans 15 amino acids. Written as DNA, the CDR3 is TGTGCCAGCAGTCCCGGGACAGGGGACTACAATGAGCAGTTCTTC. Protein product: CASSPGTGDYNEQFF.

The gene calls are TRBV4-3 and TRBJ2-2; weak D call: TRBD2 (5 bases). This CDR3 comprises 14 residues. V lost 1 base to trimming and J lost 7 bases, with 10 bases between them. Germline lookup yields CDR1 LGHNA and CDR2 YSLEER. This CDR3 reads CASSQVEGGGELFF. CDR3 nucleotides: TGCGCCAGCAGCCAAGTAGAGGGTGGCGGGGAGCTGTTTTTT.

The chain has TRBV29-1 and TRBJ2-1; D gene uncertain. Trimming cost V 0 bases and J 5 bases, with 14 bases left between them. The germline gives CDR1 SQVTM, CDR2 ANQGSEA. The CDR3 is 15 amino acids. The CDR3 loop reads CSVEDGFGLNNEQFF. DNA for the CDR3: TGCAGCGTTGAAGATGGCTTTGGATTAAACAATGAGCAGTTCTTC.